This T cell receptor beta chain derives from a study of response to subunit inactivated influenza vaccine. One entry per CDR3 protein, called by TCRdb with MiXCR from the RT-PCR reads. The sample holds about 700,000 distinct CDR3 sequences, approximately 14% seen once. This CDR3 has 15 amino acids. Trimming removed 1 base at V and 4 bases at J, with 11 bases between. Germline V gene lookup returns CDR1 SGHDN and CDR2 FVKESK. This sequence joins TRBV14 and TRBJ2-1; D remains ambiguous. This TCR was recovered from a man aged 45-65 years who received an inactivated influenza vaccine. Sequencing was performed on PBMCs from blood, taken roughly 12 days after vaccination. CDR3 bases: TGTGCCAGCAGCCAAGTTTCAAACAGATACAATGAGCAGTTCTTC. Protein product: CASSQVSNRYNEQFF.